This TCR beta chain was identified during a study of blood T cell repertoires in COVID-19. At the level of the study: PBMCs, B-cell-depleted T cells, or T cells provided the cDNA or gDNA that made up the material.

How the authors handled the data: Reference gene primer amplification yielded estimated nucleated cell counts. Only in-frame clones appear in the TCRdb table, and some are missing; sequencing was by immunoSEQ multiplex PCR. From that table come the V and J calls and clone size; the DNA was used to work out D and trimming. Of 200,000 to 300,000 clones listed, about 81% are singletons. Sequenced material: peripheral blood. This sequence originates from a woman aged 55-70 years with active or convalescent COVID-19.

CDR3 amino acids: CASSLAGQGRGEQYF. The CDR3 nucleotides are TGTGCCAGCAGCTTGGCGGGACAGGGGCGGGGGGAGCAGTACTTC. This chain uses TRBV5-6 with TRBJ2-7, with 10 bases fitting TRBD1. V lost 0 bases and J lost 7; bases outside the gene matches: 7. CDR3 length: 15 amino acids. Germline CDR1 and CDR2: SGHDT and YYEEEE.